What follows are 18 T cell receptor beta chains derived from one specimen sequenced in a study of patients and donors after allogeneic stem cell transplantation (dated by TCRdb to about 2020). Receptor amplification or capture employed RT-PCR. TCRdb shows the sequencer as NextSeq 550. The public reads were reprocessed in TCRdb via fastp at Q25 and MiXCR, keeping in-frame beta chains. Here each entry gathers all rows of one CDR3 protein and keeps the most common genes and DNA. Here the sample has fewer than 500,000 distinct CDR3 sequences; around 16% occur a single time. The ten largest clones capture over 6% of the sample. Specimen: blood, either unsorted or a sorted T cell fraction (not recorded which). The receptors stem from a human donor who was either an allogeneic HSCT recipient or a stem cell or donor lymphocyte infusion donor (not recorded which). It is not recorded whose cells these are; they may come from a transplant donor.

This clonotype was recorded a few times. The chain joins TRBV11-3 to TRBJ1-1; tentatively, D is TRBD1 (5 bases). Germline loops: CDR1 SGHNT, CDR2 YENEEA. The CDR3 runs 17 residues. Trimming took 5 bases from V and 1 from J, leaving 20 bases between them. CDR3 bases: TGTGCCAGCAGCCGCGGGGACTTTCTGATGGGGAACACTGAAGCTTTCTTT. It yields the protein CASSRGDFLMGNTEAFF. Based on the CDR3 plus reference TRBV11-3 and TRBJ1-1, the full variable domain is EAGVVQSPRYKIIEKKQPVAFWCNPISGHNTLYWYLQNLGQGPELLIRYENEEAVDDSQLPKDRFSAERLKGVDSTLKIQPAELGDSAVYLCASSRGDFLMGNTEAFFGQGTRLTVV.

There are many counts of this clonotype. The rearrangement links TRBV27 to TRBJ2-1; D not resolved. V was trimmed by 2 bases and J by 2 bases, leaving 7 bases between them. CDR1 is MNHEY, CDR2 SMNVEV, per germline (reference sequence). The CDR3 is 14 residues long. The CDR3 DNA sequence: TGTGCCAGCAGTTTAGTTAGCCCCTACAATGAGCAGTTCTTC. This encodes CASSLVSPYNEQFF.

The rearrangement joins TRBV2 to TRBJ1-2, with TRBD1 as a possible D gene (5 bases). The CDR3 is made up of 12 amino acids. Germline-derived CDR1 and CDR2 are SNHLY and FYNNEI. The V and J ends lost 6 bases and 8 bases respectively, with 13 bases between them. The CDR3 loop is CASRETEKGYTF. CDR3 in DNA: TGTGCCAGCAGGGAGACAGAAAAAGGCTACACCTTC.

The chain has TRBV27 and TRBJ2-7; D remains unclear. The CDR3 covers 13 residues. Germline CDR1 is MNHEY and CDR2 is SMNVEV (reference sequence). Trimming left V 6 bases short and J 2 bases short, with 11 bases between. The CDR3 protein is CASSRADTYEQYF. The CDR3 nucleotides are TGTGCCAGCAGCCGCGCCGACACCTACGAGCAGTACTTC.

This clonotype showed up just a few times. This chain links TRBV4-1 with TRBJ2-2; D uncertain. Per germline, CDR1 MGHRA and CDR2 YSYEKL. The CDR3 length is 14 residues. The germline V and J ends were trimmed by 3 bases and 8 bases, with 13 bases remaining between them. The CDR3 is CASSQVPLGGELFF. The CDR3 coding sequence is TGCGCCAGCAGCCAGGTCCCCTTGGGTGGGGAGCTGTTTTTT.

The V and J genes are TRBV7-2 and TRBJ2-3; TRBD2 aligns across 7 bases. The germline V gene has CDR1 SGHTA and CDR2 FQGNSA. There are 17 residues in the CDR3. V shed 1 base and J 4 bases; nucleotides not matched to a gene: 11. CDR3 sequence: CASSLDRVGGRADTQYF. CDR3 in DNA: TGTGCCAGCAGCTTAGACCGGGTCGGGGGGAGGGCAGATACGCAGTATTTT.

CDR3 nucleotide sequence: TGTGCCAGCAGCTCCCCGGGACTAGCGGGAGCGACAGATACGCAGTATTTT. Protein: CASSSPGLAGATDTQYF. The chain couples TRBV9 to TRBJ2-3; TRBD2 agrees at 14 bases. The length of the CDR3 is 17 residues. CDR1 and CDR2 (germline): SGDLS, YYNGEE. J lost 3 bases, V lost 4 bases, and 7 bases had no gene match.

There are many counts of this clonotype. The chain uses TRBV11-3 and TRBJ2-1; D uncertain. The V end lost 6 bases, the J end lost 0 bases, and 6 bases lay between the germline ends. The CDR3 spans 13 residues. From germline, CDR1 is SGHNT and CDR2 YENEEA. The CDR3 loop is CASSTGSYNEQFF. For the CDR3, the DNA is TGTGCCAGCAGTACGGGCTCCTACAATGAGCAGTTCTTC.

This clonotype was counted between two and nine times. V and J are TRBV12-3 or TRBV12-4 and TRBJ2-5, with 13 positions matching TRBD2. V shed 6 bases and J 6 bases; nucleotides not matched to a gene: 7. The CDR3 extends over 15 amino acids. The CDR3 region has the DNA TGTGCCAGCAGGGCGACTAGCGGGGGGTTAAAGACCCAGTACTTC. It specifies CASRATSGGLKTQYF.

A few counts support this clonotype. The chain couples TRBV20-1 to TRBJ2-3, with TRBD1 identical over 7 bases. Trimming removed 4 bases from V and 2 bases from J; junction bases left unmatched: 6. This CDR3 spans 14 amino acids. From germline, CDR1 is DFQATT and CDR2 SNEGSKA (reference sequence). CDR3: CSATRTGTTDTQYF. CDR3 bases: TGCAGTGCTACCAGGACAGGAACCACAGATACGCAGTATTTT.

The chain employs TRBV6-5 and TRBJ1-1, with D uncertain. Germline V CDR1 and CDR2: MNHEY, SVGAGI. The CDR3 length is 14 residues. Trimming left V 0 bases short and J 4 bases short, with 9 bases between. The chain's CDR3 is CASSYSKGFTEAFF. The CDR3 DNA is TGTGCCAGCAGTTACTCGAAGGGTTTCACTGAAGCTTTCTTT.

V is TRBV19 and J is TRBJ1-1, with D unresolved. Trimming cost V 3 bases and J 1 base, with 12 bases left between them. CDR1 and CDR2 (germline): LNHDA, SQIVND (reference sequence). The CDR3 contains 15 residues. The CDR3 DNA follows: TGTGCCAGTAGTATGGATCGATCGGGGAACACTGAAGCTTTCTTT. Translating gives CASSMDRSGNTEAFF. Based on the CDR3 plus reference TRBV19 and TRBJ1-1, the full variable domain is DGGITQSPKYLFRKEGQNVTLSCEQNLNHDAMYWYRQDPGQGLRLIYYSQIVNDFQKGDIAEGYSVSREKKESFPLTVTSAQKNPTAFYLCASSMDRSGNTEAFFGQGTRLTVV.

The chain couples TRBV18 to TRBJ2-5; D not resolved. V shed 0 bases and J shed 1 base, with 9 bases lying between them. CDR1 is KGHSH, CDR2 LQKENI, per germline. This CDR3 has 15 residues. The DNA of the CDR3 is TGTGCCAGCTCACCACCCGCTCGTTTCCAAGAGACCCAGTACTTC. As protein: CASSPPARFQETQYF.

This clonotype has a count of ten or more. This chain's CDR3 is CASSSRGQNTEAFF. In DNA form, the CDR3 reads TGCGCCAGCAGCTCCAGGGGACAGAACACTGAAGCTTTCTTT. The chain couples TRBV5-1 to TRBJ1-1; TRBD1 might be the D (6 bases). The CDR3 covers 14 residues. The germline V and J ends were trimmed by 3 bases and 1 base, with 10 bases remaining between them. Germline CDR1 is SGHRS and CDR2 is YFSETQ.

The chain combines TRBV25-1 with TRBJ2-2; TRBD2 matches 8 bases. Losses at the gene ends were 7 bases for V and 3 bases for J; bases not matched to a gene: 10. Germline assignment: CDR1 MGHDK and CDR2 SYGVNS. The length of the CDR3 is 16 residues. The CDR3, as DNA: TGTGCCAGCAAGGAGAGCGGGAGTGGGGACACCGGGGAGCTGTTTTTT. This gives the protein CASKESGSGDTGELFF.

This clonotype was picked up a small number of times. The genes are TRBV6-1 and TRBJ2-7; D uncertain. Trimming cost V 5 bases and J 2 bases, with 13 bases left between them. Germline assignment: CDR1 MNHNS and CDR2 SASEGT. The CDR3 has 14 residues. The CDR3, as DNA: TGTGCCAGCAGTAACGAGCGAGGTGCCTACGAGCAGTACTTC. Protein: CASSNERGAYEQYF.

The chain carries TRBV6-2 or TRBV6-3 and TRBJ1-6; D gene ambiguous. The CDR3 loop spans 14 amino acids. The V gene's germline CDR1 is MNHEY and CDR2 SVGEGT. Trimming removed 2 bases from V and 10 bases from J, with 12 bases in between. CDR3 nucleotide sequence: TGTGCCAGCAGTTACCCCTCCGAAGGGTCACCCCTCCACTTT. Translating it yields CASSYPSEGSPLHF.

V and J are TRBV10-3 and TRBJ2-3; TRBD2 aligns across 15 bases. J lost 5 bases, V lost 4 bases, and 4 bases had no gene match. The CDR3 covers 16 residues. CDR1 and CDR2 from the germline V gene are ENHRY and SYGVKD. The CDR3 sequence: CAISGTGLAGGDTQYF. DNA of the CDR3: TGTGCCATCAGTGGAACGGGACTAGCGGGGGGAGATACGCAGTATTTT.